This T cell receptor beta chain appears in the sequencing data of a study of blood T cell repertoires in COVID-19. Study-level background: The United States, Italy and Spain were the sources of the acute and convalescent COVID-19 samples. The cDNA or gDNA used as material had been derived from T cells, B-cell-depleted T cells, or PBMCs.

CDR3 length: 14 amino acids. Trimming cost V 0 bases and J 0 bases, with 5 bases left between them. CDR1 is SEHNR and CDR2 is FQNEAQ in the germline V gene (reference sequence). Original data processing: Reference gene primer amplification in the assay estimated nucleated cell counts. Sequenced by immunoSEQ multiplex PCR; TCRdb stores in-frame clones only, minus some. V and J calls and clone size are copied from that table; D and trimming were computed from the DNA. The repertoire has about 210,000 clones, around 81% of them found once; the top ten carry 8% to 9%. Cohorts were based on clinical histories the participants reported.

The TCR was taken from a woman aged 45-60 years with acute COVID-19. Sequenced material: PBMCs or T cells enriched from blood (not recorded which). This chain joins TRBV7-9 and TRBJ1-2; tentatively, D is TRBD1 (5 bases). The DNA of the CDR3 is TGTGCCAGCAGCTTAGCAGGGGCTAACTATGGCTACACCTTC. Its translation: CASSLAGANYGYTF.